The rows below give T cell receptor beta chains drawn from one sample of a study of shared clonotypes between healthy human individuals. This table comes from immunoSEQ multiplex PCR, and its TCRdb copy is limited to in-frame clones, with some not included. Found here are some 550,000 clones, approximately 97% of them singletons; the top ten hold around 0.058%. The material sequenced was naive CD4+ T cells sorted from blood. Receptors were obtained from a woman aged 25-40 years in good health. CDR3s include the opening cysteine and the closing phenylalanine or tryptophan. D genes are given only for firm matches. Part of the rows lack a size; the others show once, few, many or a class for expanded clones.

clone size | J gene | D gene | V gene | CDR3 protein | CDR3 DNA
once | TRBJ2-1 | NA | TRBV15 | CATSRGNRDVYNEQFF | TGTGCCACCAGCAGAGGAAACCGGGACGTTTACAATGAGCAGTTCTTC
NA | TRBJ1-2 | TRBD1 | TRBV7-9 | CASSLHTGQGAKGYTF | TGTGCCAGCAGCTTACATACTGGACAGGGGGCGAAGGGCTACACCTTC
once | TRBJ2-7 | TRBD2 | TRBV4-2 | CASSQAPTSGNYEQYF | TGTGCCAGCAGCCAAGCCCCGACTAGCGGGAATTACGAGCAGTACTTC
NA | TRBJ2-2 | NA | TRBV6-6 | CASSYSSPDTGELFF | TGTGCCAGCAGTTATTCTTCCCCAGACACCGGGGAGCTGTTTTTT
NA | TRBJ2-5 | NA | TRBV18 | CASSPPGYLQETQYF | TGTGCCAGCTCACCACCGGGATACTTACAAGAGACCCAGTACTTC
NA | TRBJ1-2 | TRBD1 | TRBV5-4 | CASSSLQGPNYGYTF | TGTGCCAGCAGCTCCCTACAGGGGCCTAACTATGGCTACACCTTC
NA | TRBJ1-1 | NA | TRBV28 | CASSLLIRRNTEAFF | TGTGCCAGCAGTTTATTGATCAGGAGGAACACTGAAGCTTTCTTT
NA | TRBJ2-7 | NA | TRBV6-6 | CASSYSGTYEQYF | TGTGCCAGCAGTTACTCGGGAACCTACGAGCAGTACTTC
once | TRBJ1-5 | NA | TRBV27 | CASSWDPNQPQHF | TGTGCCAGCAGTTGGGACCCAAATCAGCCCCAGCATTTT
NA | TRBJ2-7 | NA | TRBV7-5 | CVRSFPGGSSYEQYF | TGTGTCAGAAGCTTCCCCGGGGGGTCCTCCTACGAGCAGTACTTC
NA | TRBJ2-1 | TRBD2 | TRBV5-4 | CASSLLSSGYNEQFF | TGTGCCAGCAGCTTGTTATCTAGCGGATACAATGAGCAGTTCTTC
NA | TRBJ2-6 | NA | TRBV28 | CASSTGDASGANVLTF | TGTGCCAGCAGTACAGGTGATGCCTCTGGGGCCAACGTCCTGACTTTC
NA | TRBJ2-5 | TRBD2 | TRBV4-1 | CASSQWGLAGGGQETQYF | TGCGCCAGCAGCCAATGGGGACTAGCGGGAGGGGGGCAAGAGACCCAGTACTTC
NA | TRBJ1-5 | TRBD1 | TRBV28 | CASSLLGTGVVGSNQPQHF | TGTGCCAGCAGTTTACTCGGGACAGGGGTAGTAGGTAGCAATCAGCCCCAGCATTTT
NA | TRBJ1-2 | NA | TRBV28 | CATIGGAGGYTF | TGTGCCACCATTGGGGGGGCTGGGGGCTACACCTTC
NA | TRBJ2-7 | NA | TRBV7-2 | CASSSWVGTVEQYF | TGTGCCAGCAGCTCCTGGGTAGGAACTGTCGAGCAGTACTTC
NA | TRBJ2-5 | TRBD1 | TRBV19 | CASRTGAQETQYF | TGTGCCAGCAGGACAGGGGCCCAAGAGACCCAGTACTTC
NA | TRBJ2-1 | TRBD2 | TRBV5-4 | CASSRPTSGSNEQFF | TGTGCCAGCAGCCGTCCTACTAGCGGGAGCAATGAGCAGTTCTTC
NA | TRBJ2-3 | NA | TRBV6-1 | CASSEGGQLPHTQYF | TGTGCCAGCAGTGAGGGGGGACAATTGCCCCATACGCAGTATTTT
NA | TRBJ2-1 | NA | TRBV19 | CASSITASSYNEQFF | TGTGCCAGTAGTATAACGGCGAGCTCCTACAATGAGCAGTTCTTC
NA | TRBJ1-1 | TRBD1 | TRBV10-3 | CAISEHTGTVAFF | TGTGCCATCAGTGAGCATACCGGGACAGTCGCTTTCTTT
NA | TRBJ1-4 | NA | TRBV5-1 | CASSLGATNEKLFF | TGCGCCAGCAGCTTAGGAGCAACTAATGAAAAACTGTTTTTT
NA | TRBJ2-2 | NA | TRBV6-1 | CASSDLVPNTGELFF | TGTGCCAGCAGTGATTTAGTGCCGAACACCGGGGAGCTGTTTTTT
NA | TRBJ2-2 | NA | TRBV7-3 | CASSLRGGDSGELFF | TGTGCCAGCAGCCTCCGAGGGGGAGATAGCGGGGAGCTGTTTTTT
NA | TRBJ2-7 | NA | TRBV27 | CASSSATRYVHEQYF | TGTGCCAGCAGTTCCGCTACCCGGTACGTTCACGAGCAGTACTTC
NA | TRBJ2-7 | NA | TRBV21-1 | CASSKKKDRADPYEQYF | TGTGCCAGCAGCAAAAAGAAGGACAGGGCTGATCCCTACGAGCAGTACTTC
NA | TRBJ2-1 | NA | TRBV27 | CATRPGHNEQFF | TGTGCCACCCGGCCGGGTCACAATGAGCAGTTCTTC
NA | TRBJ1-4 | TRBD1 | TRBV30 | CAWSSGTENEKLFF | TGTGCCTGGTCTTCGGGGACAGAAAATGAAAAACTGTTTTTT
NA | TRBJ1-2 | TRBD1 | TRBV29-1 | CSGSPGTGVEDGHTF | TGCAGCGGGTCCCCCGGGACAGGGGTAGAGGATGGCCACACCTTC
NA | TRBJ2-7 | TRBD1 | TRBV18 | CASSPGDRGRHEQYF | TGTGCCAGCTCACCAGGCGACAGGGGTCGCCACGAGCAGTACTTC
NA | TRBJ2-5 | TRBD1 | TRBV5-8 | CASTPRQGSETQYF | TGTGCCAGCACCCCACGACAGGGATCCGAGACCCAGTACTTC
NA | TRBJ2-5 | NA | TRBV27 | CASSSRTPGGQRLETQYF | TGTGCCAGCAGTTCTCGTACGCCGGGTGGACAGCGCTTGGAGACCCAGTACTTC
NA | TRBJ1-1 | NA | TRBV28 | CASSSNWANTEAFF | TGTGCCAGCAGTTCCAACTGGGCGAACACTGAAGCTTTCTTT
NA | TRBJ2-5 | NA | TRBV5-4 | CASSFPEKETQYF | TGTGCCAGCAGCTTCCCGGAGAAAGAGACCCAGTACTTC
NA | TRBJ2-1 | NA | TRBV11-2 | CASSLVRARPLKNEQFF | TGTGCCAGCAGCTTAGTAAGGGCACGACCGTTAAAAAATGAGCAGTTCTTC
NA | TRBJ1-1 | NA | TRBV5-1 | CASSLDTWNTEAFF | TGCGCCAGCAGCTTAGACACTTGGAACACTGAAGCTTTCTTT
NA | TRBJ1-2 | NA | TRBV4-1 | CASSQSGLGNYGYTF | TGCGCCAGCAGCCAGTCGGGACTTGGGAACTATGGCTACACCTTC
NA | TRBJ1-5 | NA | TRBV5-4 | CASSNGQMNQPQHF | TGTGCCAGCAGCAATGGACAGATGAATCAGCCCCAGCATTTT
NA | TRBJ2-2 | NA | TRBV9 | CASSVAGHSAQRVNTGELFF | TGTGCCAGCAGCGTAGCTGGACACAGCGCCCAAAGGGTGAACACCGGGGAGCTGTTTTTT
NA | TRBJ2-7 | NA | TRBV10-3 | CASGRTTYEQYF | TGTGCCAGTGGACGGACGACCTACGAGCAGTACTTC
NA | TRBJ2-1 | NA | TRBV7-2 | CASSSYSPPGNEQFF | TGTGCCAGCAGCTCTTATTCCCCCCCAGGCAATGAGCAGTTCTTC
NA | TRBJ2-5 | TRBD1 | TRBV4-1 | CASSDRGETQYF | TGCGCCAGCAGCGACAGGGGGGAGACCCAGTACTTC
NA | TRBJ2-7 | TRBD2 | TRBV7-6 | CASSLRTSGAFYEQYF | TGTGCCAGCAGCTTGCGGACTAGCGGAGCTTTCTACGAGCAGTACTTC
NA | TRBJ2-7 | NA | TRBV14 | CASSLGNSYEQYF | TGTGCCAGCAGCCTCGGTAACTCCTACGAGCAGTACTTC
NA | TRBJ1-1 | NA | TRBV18 | CASSPSLTEAFF | TGTGCCAGCTCACCGTCTCTGACTGAAGCTTTCTTT
once | TRBJ1-1 | TRBD1 | TRBV11-2 | CASSPGQGAEAFF | TGTGCCAGCAGCCCCGGACAGGGGGCTGAAGCTTTCTTT
NA | TRBJ2-1 | NA | TRBV19 | CASSIGSSSYNEQFF | TGTGCCAGTAGTATAGGGTCTAGCAGCTACAATGAGCAGTTCTTC
once | TRBJ2-7 | NA | TRBV28 | CASSSRQVPGKFGFYEQYF | TGTGCCAGCAGTTCCAGACAGGTTCCGGGGAAGTTCGGGTTCTACGAGCAGTACTTC
NA | TRBJ2-5 | NA | TRBV11-2 | CASSSVAAGIETQYF | TGTGCCAGCAGTTCGGTGGCGGCGGGGATAGAGACCCAGTACTTC